This TCR beta chain was identified in a study of cytomegalovirus exposure and HLA in healthy donors. Findings of the study overall: Data from an earlier analysis indicated that most TCR beta V segments were productive either about 87% or about 30% of the time.

A remark on this clone: The antigen is not known.

The CDR3 has 17 residues. Germline loops: CDR1 MDHEN, CDR2 SYDVKM. Losses at the gene ends were 6 bases for V and 0 bases for J; bases not matched to a gene: 11. Both 60 Vbeta primers and 13 Jbeta primers went into the PCR. Here immunoSEQ multiplex PCR was the method, and the copy in TCRdb shows in-frame clones only, minus some. Here the sample spans approximately 130,000 clones, approximately 89% being singletons. This sequence was found in a woman aged 25 to 39 in good health and CMV-seropositive. The chain couples TRBV28 to TRBJ1-5; 7 nucleotides agree with TRBD1. Input material: PBMCs. The CDR3 sequence is CASSVPGDRYSNQPQHF. The CDR3 coding sequence is TGTGCCAGCAGCGTCCCAGGGGACAGATATAGCAATCAGCCCCAGCATTTT. Filled out from reference TRBV28 and TRBJ1-5, the complete variable domain reads DVKVTQSSRYLVKRTGEKVFLECVQDMDHENMFWYRQDPGLGLRLIYFSYDVKMKEKGDIPEGYSVSREKKERFSLILESASTNQTSMYLCASSVPGDRYSNQPQHFGDGTRLSIL.